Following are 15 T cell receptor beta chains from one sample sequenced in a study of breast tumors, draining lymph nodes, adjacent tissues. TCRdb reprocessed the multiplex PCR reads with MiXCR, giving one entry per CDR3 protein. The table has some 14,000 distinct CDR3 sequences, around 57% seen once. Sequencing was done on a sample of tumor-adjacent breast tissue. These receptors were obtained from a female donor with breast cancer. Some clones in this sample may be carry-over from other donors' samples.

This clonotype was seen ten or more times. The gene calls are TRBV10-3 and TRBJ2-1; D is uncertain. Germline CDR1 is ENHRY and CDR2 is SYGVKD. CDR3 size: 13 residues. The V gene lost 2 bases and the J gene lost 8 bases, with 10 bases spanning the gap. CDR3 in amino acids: CAISETPTDEQFF. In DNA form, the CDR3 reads TGTGCCATCAGTGAGACACCTACCGATGAGCAGTTCTTC.

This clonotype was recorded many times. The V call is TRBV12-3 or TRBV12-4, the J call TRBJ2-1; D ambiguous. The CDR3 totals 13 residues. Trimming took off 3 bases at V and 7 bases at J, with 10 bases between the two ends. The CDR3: CASSFRVSNEQFF. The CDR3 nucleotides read TGTGCCAGCAGTTTTCGGGTTTCAAATGAGCAGTTCTTC.

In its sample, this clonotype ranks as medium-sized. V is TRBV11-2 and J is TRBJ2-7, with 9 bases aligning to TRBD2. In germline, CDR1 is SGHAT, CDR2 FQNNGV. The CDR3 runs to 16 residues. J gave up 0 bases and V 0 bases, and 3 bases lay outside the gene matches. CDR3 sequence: CASSLEASGTSYEQYF. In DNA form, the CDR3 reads TGTGCCAGCAGCTTAGAGGCTAGCGGGACCTCCTACGAGCAGTACTTC. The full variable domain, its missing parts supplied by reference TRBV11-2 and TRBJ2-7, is EAGVAQSPRYKIIEKRQSVAFWCNPISGHATLYWYQQILGQGPKLLIQFQNNGVVDDSQLPKDRFSAERLKGVDSTLKIQPAKLEDSAVYLCASSLEASGTSYEQYFGPGTRLTVT.

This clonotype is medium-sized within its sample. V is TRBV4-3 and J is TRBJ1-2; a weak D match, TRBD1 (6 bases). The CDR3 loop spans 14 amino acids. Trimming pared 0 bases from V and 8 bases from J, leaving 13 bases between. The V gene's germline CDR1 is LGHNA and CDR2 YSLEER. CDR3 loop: CASSQDLQGWGYTF. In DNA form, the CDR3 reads TGCGCCAGCAGCCAAGATTTACAGGGCTGGGGCTACACCTTC.

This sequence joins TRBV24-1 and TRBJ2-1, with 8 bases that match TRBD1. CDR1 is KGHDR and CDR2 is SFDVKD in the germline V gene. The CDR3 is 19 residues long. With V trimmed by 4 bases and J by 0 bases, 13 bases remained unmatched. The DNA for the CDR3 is TGTGCCACCAGTGACCCCGGGACAGGCCTACCGAGCTCCTACAATGAGCAGTTCTTC. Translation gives CATSDPGTGLPSSYNEQFF.

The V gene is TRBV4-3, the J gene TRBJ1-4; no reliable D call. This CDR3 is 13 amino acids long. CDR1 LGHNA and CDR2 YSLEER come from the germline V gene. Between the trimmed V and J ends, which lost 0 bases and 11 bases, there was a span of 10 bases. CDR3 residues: CASSQETGGKLFF. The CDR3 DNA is TGCGCCAGCAGCCAAGAAACGGGCGGGAAACTGTTTTTT.

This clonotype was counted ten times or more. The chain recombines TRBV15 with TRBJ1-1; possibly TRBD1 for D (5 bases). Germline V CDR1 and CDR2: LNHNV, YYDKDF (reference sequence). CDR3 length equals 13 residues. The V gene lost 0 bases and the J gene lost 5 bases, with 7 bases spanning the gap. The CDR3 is CATSRDRGTEAFF. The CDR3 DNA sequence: TGTGCCACCAGCAGAGATAGGGGAACTGAAGCTTTCTTT.

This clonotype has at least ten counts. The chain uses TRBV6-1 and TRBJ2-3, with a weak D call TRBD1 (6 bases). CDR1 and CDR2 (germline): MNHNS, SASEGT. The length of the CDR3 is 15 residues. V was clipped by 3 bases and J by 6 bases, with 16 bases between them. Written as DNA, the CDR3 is TGTGCCAGCAGTGATTTGGGGGCGCGGCGCGATACGCAGTATTTT. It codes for CASSDLGARRDTQYF.

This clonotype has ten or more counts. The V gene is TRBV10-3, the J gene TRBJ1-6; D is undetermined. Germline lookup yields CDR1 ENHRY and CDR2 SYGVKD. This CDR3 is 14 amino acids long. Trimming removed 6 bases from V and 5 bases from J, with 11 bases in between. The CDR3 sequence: CAISPDRNNSPLHF. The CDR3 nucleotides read TGTGCCATCAGCCCGGACCGAAATAATTCACCCCTCCACTTT.

The chain's CDR3 is CASSLEAQGWQFF. CDR3 bases: TGTGCCAGCAGCTTAGAGGCGCAGGGCTGGCAGTTCTTC. The rearrangement links TRBV7-3 to TRBJ2-1, with D tentatively TRBD1 (5 bases). Trimming took 2 bases from V and 12 from J, leaving 14 bases between them. This CDR3 spans 13 amino acids. Germline V gene sequence: CDR1 SGHTA, CDR2 FQGTGA.

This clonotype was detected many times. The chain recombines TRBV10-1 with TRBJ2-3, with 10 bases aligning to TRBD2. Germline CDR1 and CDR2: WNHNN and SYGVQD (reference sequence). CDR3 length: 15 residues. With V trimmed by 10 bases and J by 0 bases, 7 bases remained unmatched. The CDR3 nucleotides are TGCGCCACCCGTCCTAGCGGGAGAAGCACAGATACGCAGTATTTT. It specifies CATRPSGRSTDTQYF.

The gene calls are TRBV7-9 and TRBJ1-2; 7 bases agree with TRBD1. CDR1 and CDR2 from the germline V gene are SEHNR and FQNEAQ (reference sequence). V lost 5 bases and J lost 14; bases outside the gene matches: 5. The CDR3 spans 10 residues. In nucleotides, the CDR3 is TGTGCCAGCAGCGAGACAGGGTATACCTTC. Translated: CASSETGYTF.

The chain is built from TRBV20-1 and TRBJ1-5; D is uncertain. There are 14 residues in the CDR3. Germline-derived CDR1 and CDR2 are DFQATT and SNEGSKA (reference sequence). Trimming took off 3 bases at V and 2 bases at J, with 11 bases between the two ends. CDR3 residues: CSASERTGNQPQHF. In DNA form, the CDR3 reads TGCAGTGCTAGCGAAAGGACTGGCAATCAGCCCCAGCATTTT.

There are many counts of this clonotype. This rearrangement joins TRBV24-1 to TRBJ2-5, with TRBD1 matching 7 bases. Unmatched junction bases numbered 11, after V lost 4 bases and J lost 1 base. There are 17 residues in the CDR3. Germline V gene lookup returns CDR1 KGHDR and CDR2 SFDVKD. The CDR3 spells CATSDYGTAEGQETQYF. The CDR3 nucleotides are TGTGCCACCAGTGACTATGGGACAGCTGAGGGCCAAGAGACCCAGTACTTC.

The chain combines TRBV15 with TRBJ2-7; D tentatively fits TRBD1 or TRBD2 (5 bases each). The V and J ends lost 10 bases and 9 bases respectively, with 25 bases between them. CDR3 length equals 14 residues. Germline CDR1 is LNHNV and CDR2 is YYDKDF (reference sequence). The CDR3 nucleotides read TGTGCCAGCTTCAGAGGGACGGAATCCCAGGGGCAGTACTTC. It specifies CASFRGTESQGQYF.